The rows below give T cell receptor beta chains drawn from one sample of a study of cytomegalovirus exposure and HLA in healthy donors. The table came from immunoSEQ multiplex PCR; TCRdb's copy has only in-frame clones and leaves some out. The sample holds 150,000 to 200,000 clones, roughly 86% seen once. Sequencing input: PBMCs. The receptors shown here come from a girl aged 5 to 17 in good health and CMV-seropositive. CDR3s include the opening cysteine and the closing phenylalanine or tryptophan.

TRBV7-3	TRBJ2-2	CASSSLAGPVAGELFF
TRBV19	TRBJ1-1	CASSTPVEGTEAFF
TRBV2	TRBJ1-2	CASSDRQGSYTF
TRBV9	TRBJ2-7	CASSVGSPGQIYEQYF
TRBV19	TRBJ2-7	CASSGTPSYEQYF
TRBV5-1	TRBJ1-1	CASSWTGQGGTEAFF
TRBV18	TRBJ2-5	CASSPKTSAETQYF
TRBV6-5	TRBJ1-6	CASSAQGADGSPLHF
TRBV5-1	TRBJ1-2	CASSTQGGHGYTF
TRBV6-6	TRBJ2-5	CASSGGEETQYF
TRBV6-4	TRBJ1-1	CASSVSTNTEAFF
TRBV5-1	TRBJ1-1	CASSQKSTGVNTEAFF
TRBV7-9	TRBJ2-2	CASKGQGEFGELFF
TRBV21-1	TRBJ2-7	CASSKASSSCEQYF
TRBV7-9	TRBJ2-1	CASSLVGGGQKGIYNEQFF
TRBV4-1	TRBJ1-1	CASSQYRVVEDTEAFF
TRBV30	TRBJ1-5	CAWSDQGIGNQPQHF
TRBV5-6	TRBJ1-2	CASSLGRVSKSYGYTF
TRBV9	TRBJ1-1	CASSVVGGGTEAFF
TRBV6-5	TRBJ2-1	CASSYSSREQFF
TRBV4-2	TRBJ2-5	CASSQEGQPQETQYF
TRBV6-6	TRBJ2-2	CASSRLGGNTGELFF
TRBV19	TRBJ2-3	CASTTSGGGTDTQYF
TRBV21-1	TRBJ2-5	CASSKALRGGKETQYF
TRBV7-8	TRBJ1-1	CASSPPQANTEAFF
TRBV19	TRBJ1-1	CASSHPTGATEAFF
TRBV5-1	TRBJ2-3	CASSLEGASGGADTQYF
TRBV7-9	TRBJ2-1	CASSLKGVGFYNEQFF
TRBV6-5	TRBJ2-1	CASSYGNRGGQNEQFF
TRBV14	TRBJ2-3	CASSQDRAADGDTQYF
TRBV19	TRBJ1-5	CASKTGNQPQHF
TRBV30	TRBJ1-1	CALRAGAKTEAFF
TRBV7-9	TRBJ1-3	CASSPTFTLGQAGNTIYF
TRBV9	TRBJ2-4	CASSMTDNKNSQYF
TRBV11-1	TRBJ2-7	CASSLAVGQYEQYF
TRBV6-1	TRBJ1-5	CASSESRGYNQPQHF
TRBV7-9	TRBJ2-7	CASSLGPSLVRQYF
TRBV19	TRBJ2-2	CASSEGQVNTGELFF
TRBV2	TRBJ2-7	CASSDPRGGPLDTYEQYF
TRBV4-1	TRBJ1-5	CASSQIQGLNQPQHF
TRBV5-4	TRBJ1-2	CASSLAGSSNYGYTF
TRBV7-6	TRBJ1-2	CASSSSRGVDGYTF
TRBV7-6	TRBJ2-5	CASTKSSGGKETQYF
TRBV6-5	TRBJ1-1	CASSLTGTGLTEAFF
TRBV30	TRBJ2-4	CAWSVGLANHIQYF
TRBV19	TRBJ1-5	CASSYNHGGQPKQPQHF
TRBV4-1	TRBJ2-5	CASSQGADRGNEETQYF
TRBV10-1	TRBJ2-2	CASADRGVTGELFF
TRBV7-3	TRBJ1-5	CASSFNRGQPQHF
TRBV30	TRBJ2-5	CAWSASGGFETQYF
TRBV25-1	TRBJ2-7	CASSATGNSYEQYF
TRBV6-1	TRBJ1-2	CASSPTGTDLYGYTF